This is a list of T cell receptor beta chains from one sample in a study of cytomegalovirus exposure and HLA in healthy donors. Libraries were prepared by immunoSEQ multiplex PCR; TCRdb keeps only in-frame clonotypes and omits some of them. The table records roughly 100,000 clones, 81% of them present only once. Source material: PBMCs. Every receptor here comes from a human donor in good health. The CDR3 runs from the conserved cysteine through the conserved F or W. D genes are given only for firm matches. Size is omitted from some rows. Given values are once, few, many or a class for expanded clones.

>TRBJ2-1|TRBD1|TRBV5-4|-
CASSPAGTGLYNEQFF
TGTGCCAGCAGCCCCGCCGGGACAGGGCTATACAATGAGCAGTTCTTC
>TRBJ1-4|-|TRBV2|-
CASSIRGAQTTEKLFF
TGTGCCAGCAGTATTCGGGGTGCGCAAACCACCGAAAAACTGTTTTTT
>TRBJ1-5|TRBD1|TRBV27|-
CASSPDRDFLGQPQHF
TGTGCCAGCAGTCCTGACAGGGACTTCCTTGGTCAGCCCCAGCATTTT
>TRBJ2-7|-|TRBV7-6|-
CASSAAPSEQYF
TGTGCCAGCAGCGCGGCCCCTAGCGAGCAGTACTTC
>TRBJ2-1|TRBD2|TRBV4-1|-
CASSQEGLAIPGEQFF
TGCGCCAGCAGCCAAGAAGGACTAGCGATACCAGGTGAGCAGTTCTTC
>TRBJ2-3|TRBD2|TRBV7-3|-
CASSDSGRGTQYF
TGTGCCAGCAGCGATAGCGGGAGAGGTACGCAGTATTTT
>TRBJ2-1|TRBD2|TRBV11-2|few
CASTTSGYNEQFF
TGTGCCAGCACCACTAGCGGATACAATGAGCAGTTCTTC
>TRBJ2-3|-|TRBV7-9|-
CASTARAGSTDTQYF
TGTGCCAGCACCGCAAGGGCGGGGAGCACAGATACGCAGTATTTT
>TRBJ2-7|TRBD2|TRBV6-1|-
CASSVGTSGASYEQYF
TGTGCCAGCAGTGTCGGGACTAGCGGGGCCTCCTACGAGCAGTACTTC
>TRBJ2-7|-|TRBV2|-
CASNRGYEQYF
TGTGCCAGCAATAGAGGATACGAGCAGTACTTC
>TRBJ1-4|-|TRBV5-8|-
CASSLGGYRDEKLFF
TGTGCCAGCAGCCTGGGGGGGTACAGGGATGAAAAGCTGTTTTTT
>TRBJ1-2|TRBD1|TRBV29-1|-
CSAEDRVGYGYTF
TGCAGCGCCGAGGACAGGGTGGGCTATGGCTACACCTTC
>TRBJ2-3|-|TRBV11-2|-
CASSLRRGTTTDTQYF
TGTGCCAGCAGCTTAAGGAGGGGGACTACCACAGATACGCAGTATTTT
>TRBJ2-1|TRBD1|TRBV4-3|-
CASSPGQGVYNEQFF
TGCGCCAGCAGCCCCGGACAGGGGGTGTACAATGAGCAGTTCTTC
>TRBJ1-4|-|TRBV27|-
CASSFLPGEKLFF
TGTGCCAGCAGTTTTCTGCCAGGGGAAAAACTGTTTTTT
>TRBJ2-3|TRBD2|TRBV9|-
CASSVVGAGSTDTQYF
TGTGCCAGCAGCGTAGTAGGAGCGGGGTCTACAGATACGCAGTATTTT
>TRBJ2-1|TRBD2|TRBV7-3|-
CASSLIAGATTDNEQFF
TGTGCCAGCAGCTTAATAGCGGGGGCGACGACCGACAATGAGCAGTTCTTC
>TRBJ2-7|TRBD1|TRBV28|-
CASSRPGQGAYEQYF
TGTGCCAGCAGTCGTCCGGGACAGGGGGCCTACGAGCAGTACTTC
>TRBJ1-3|TRBD1|TRBV30|-
CAWSRTGSGNTIYF
TGTGCCTGGAGTAGGACAGGCTCTGGAAACACCATATATTTT
>TRBJ2-3|TRBD2|TRBV18|-
CASSPTSGSTDTQYF
TGTGCCAGCTCACCAACTAGCGGAAGCACAGATACGCAGTATTTT
>TRBJ1-1|-|TRBV29-1|-
CSVEEGLAFF
TGCAGCGTTGAGGAGGGGCTGGCTTTCTTT
>TRBJ2-2|TRBD2|TRBV4-1|-
CASSQEIPSGGAGELFF
TGCGCCAGCAGCCAAGAGATCCCTAGCGGGGGCGCCGGGGAGCTGTTTTTT
>TRBJ2-7|TRBD1|TRBV15|-
CATSGDRLSYEQYF
TGTGCCACCAGCGGGGACAGGCTCTCCTACGAGCAGTACTTC
>TRBJ2-2|-|TRBV7-3|-
CASSPPDGGLTGELFF
TGTGCCAGCAGCCCCCCTGACGGGGGTCTTACCGGGGAGCTGTTTTTT
>TRBJ2-7|-|TRBV6-5|-
CASSYSQYEQYF
TGTGCCAGCAGTTACTCGCAGTACGAGCAGTACTTC
>TRBJ2-6|TRBD2|TRBV29-1|-
CSVLAASGANVLTF
TGCAGCGTGCTAGCGGCCTCTGGGGCCAACGTCCTGACTTTC
>TRBJ1-2|TRBD1|TRBV9|few
CASSGTGQAYGYTF
TGTGCCAGCAGCGGAACTGGACAGGCTTATGGCTACACCTTC